The subject of this entry is one T cell receptor beta chain. Methods used by the authors: Reference gene primer amplification gave nucleated cell count estimates. Sequencing was performed with immunoSEQ multiplex PCR; in TCRdb, only in-frame clones are kept and a portion is missing. V, J and clone size were drawn from that table, and D and trimming were deduced from the DNA. The sample gives around 190,000 clones, 88% of which show up once; approximately 4.5% is in the top ten. The sample is drawn from a study of blood T cell repertoires in COVID-19. Overall study: From the United States, Italy and Spain came samples of acute and convalescent COVID-19. T cells, B-cell-depleted T cells, or PBMCs supplied cDNA or gDNA.

The CDR3 sequence is 13 residues long. V lost 2 bases and J 10 bases, leaving 12 bases between the germline ends. Germline lookup yields CDR1 MNHEY and CDR2 SVGAGI. The sequenced sample consisted of peripheral blood. The sequence was collected from a human donor in a cohort sampled during active COVID-19. This chain connects TRBV6-5 to TRBJ2-1; D perhaps matches TRBD1 (6 bases). The DNA of the CDR3 is TGTGCCAGCAGTTACGCCGACGGGACAGAGCAGTTCTTC. It translates to CASSYADGTEQFF.